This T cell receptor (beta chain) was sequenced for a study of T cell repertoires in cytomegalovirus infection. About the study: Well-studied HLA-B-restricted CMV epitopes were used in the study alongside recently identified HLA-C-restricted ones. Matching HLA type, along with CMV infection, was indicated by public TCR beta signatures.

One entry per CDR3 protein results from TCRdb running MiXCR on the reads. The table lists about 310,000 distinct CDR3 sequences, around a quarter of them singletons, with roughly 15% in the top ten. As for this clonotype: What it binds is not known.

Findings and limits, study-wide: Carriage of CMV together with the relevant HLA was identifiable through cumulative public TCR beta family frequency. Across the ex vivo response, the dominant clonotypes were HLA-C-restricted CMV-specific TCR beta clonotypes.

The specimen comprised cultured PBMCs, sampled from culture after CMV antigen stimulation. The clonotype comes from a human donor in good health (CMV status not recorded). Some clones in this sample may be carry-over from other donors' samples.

This CDR3 reads CASSIPGLAETYNEQFF. In DNA, the CDR3 is TGTGCCAGCAGCATACCAGGACTAGCGGAAACCTACAATGAGCAGTTCTTC. The chain combines TRBV7-2 with TRBJ2-1; 10 bases are a match to TRBD2. V lost 5 bases and J lost 2; bases outside the gene matches: 9. Germline V gene sequence: CDR1 SGHTA, CDR2 FQGNSA. CDR3 length equals 17 residues.